Listed below are T cell receptor beta chains from one sample, sequenced in a study of T cells after yellow fever vaccination. From the 5' RACE reads, TCRdb called clonotypes with MiXCR, one entry per CDR3 protein. The repertoire holds hundreds of thousands of distinct CDR3 sequences, with over 9% as singletons. The sample here was PBMCs, taken on the day of the yellow fever booster vaccination. The receptors here all came from a man aged 25-40 years who received the YFV17D yellow fever vaccine. The CDR3 runs from the conserved cysteine through the conserved F or W. A D gene is named only where the DNA matches it firmly. Only part of the rows carry a size: once, few, many, or a class if the clone is expanded.

j_call,clone_size,v_call,d_call,cdr3_aa,cdr3_nt
TRBJ2-3,few,TRBV19,.,CASSIAGSTDTQYF,TGTGCCAGTAGTATCGCAGGATCCACAGATACGCAGTATTTT
TRBJ2-2,few,TRBV4-3,.,CASRGMGGTGELFF,TGCGCCAGCAGGGGGATGGGGGGCACCGGGGAGCTGTTTTTT
TRBJ2-1,few,TRBV5-1,.,CASSLVGASSYNEQFF,TGCGCCAGCAGCTTGGTGGGCGCAAGCTCCTACAATGAGCAGTTCTTC
TRBJ2-2,.,TRBV20-1,TRBD2,CSASLSGRDTGELFF,TGCAGTGCTAGTTTGAGCGGGAGGGACACCGGGGAGCTGTTTTTT
TRBJ1-5,.,TRBV10-3,.,CAISLDPNQPQHF,TGTGCCATCAGTTTAGACCCCAATCAGCCCCAGCATTTT
TRBJ1-1,many,TRBV20-1,.,CSVKGRVLGPRGNTEAFF,TGCAGTGTCAAAGGGAGGGTTCTGGGGCCCCGGGGGAACACTGAAGCTTTCTTT
TRBJ2-3,.,TRBV10-2,.,CASRTPRTDTQYF,TGCGCCAGCAGGACTCCTCGTACAGATACGCAGTATTTT
TRBJ2-3,few,TRBV3-1,.,CASSVSSGSTDTQYF,TGTGCCAGCAGCGTTTCCAGCGGGAGCACAGATACGCAGTATTTT
TRBJ2-1,few,TRBV7-2,.,CASSLGMINEQFF,TGTGCCAGCAGCTTAGGGATGATCAATGAGCAGTTCTTC
TRBJ2-3,many,TRBV7-9,.,CASSPPTPLHGGYF,TGTGCCAGCAGCCCACCGACCCCCCTTCACGGCGGCTATTTT